One sample yielded the 13 T cell receptor beta chains listed below, sequenced in a study of OX40 agonist ivuxolimab in advanced cancers. Produced via immunoSEQ multiplex PCR; TCRdb's table is partial and in-frame only. This sample yields around 67,000 clones, of which 75% to 90% are seen a single time; approximately 1.2% belongs to the top ten. The source was CD4+ or CD8+ T cells sorted from blood, collected in a trial of the OX40 agonist ivuxolimab. The receptors were sampled from an adult with an advanced solid tumor such as melanoma, head and neck, liver or kidney cancer.

The V and J genes are TRBV2 and TRBJ1-2, with no clear D. Trimming removed 7 bases at V and 8 bases at J, with 14 bases between. This CDR3 contains 12 residues. Per the germline V gene, CDR1 is SNHLY and CDR2 is FYNNEI. CDR3 residues: CASIEVTGGYTF. The CDR3 DNA sequence: TGTGCCAGCATCGAGGTAACGGGAGGCTACACCTTC.

The CDR3 loop is CASTEQGAISNSPLHF. CDR3 sequence (DNA): TGTGCCAGCACCGAACAGGGGGCGATAAGTAATTCACCCCTCCACTTT. V and J are TRBV6-6 and TRBJ1-6, with 9 bases matching TRBD1. V shed 7 bases, J shed 6 bases, and the junction held 10 bases outside the gene matches. CDR1 is MNHNY, CDR2 SVGAGI, per germline (reference sequence). The CDR3 is 16 amino acids.

The genes are TRBV7-2 and TRBJ2-1; TRBD1 is a possible D gene (7 bases). CDR1 is SGHTA, CDR2 FQGNSA, per germline. This CDR3 has 17 amino acids. Trimming left V 1 base short and J 0 bases short, with 13 bases between. CDR3 residues: CASSLGQGGISYNEQFF. The CDR3 coding sequence is TGTGCCAGCAGCTTAGGTCAGGGGGGAATCTCCTACAATGAGCAGTTCTTC. Full variable domain (missing parts from reference TRBV7-2 and TRBJ2-1): GAGVSQSPSNKVTEKGKDVELRCDPISGHTALYWYRQSLGQGLEFLIYFQGNSAPDKSGLPSDRFSAERTGGSVSTLTIQRTQQEDSAVYLCASSLGQGGISYNEQFFGPGTRLTVL.

The chain couples TRBV5-6 to TRBJ2-4, with D uncertain. The V gene's germline CDR1 is SGHDT and CDR2 YYEEEE. The V end was cut by 0 bases, the J end by 10 bases, with 11 bases between. The CDR3 contains 13 residues. CDR3 residues: CASSLGPPTIQYF. CDR3 in DNA: TGTGCCAGCAGCTTGGGACCGCCGACAATTCAGTACTTC.

A few counts support this clone. This chain uses TRBV6-5 with TRBJ1-1, with a possible D match to TRBD1 (5 bases). Germline values: CDR1 MNHEY, CDR2 SVGAGI. CDR3 length: 13 amino acids. The V end lost 6 bases, the J end lost 1 base, and 9 bases lay between the germline ends. The CDR3 DNA reads as TGTGCCAGCAGACACGACAGGAACACTGAAGCTTTCTTT. Translation gives CASRHDRNTEAFF.

This chain uses TRBV5-4 with TRBJ1-2, with 9 bases lining up with TRBD1. Germline-derived CDR1 and CDR2 are SGHNT and YYREEE (reference sequence). V dropped 5 bases and J dropped 8; count of bases not matched to a gene: 10. The CDR3 totals 14 residues. CDR3: CASSLPQGAYGYTF. The DNA for the CDR3 is TGTGCCAGCAGTCTTCCACAGGGGGCGTACGGCTACACCTTC.

J is TRBJ2-2 and V is TRBV6-5; D possibly corresponds to TRBD1 (5 bases). The CDR3 runs to 14 residues. V shed 5 bases and J shed 8 bases, with 15 bases lying between them. The germline V gene encodes CDR1 MNHEY and CDR2 SVGAGI. For the CDR3, the DNA is TGTGCCAGCAGTCGTGACACGAAGGGGGGGGAGCTGTTTTTT. Translating gives CASSRDTKGGELFF.

The J gene is TRBJ2-1, the V gene TRBV4-3; TRBD1 matches at 9 bases. Germline values: CDR1 LGHNA, CDR2 YSLEER. J lost 6 bases, V lost 4 bases, and 16 bases had no gene match. The CDR3 has 18 residues. The DNA of the CDR3 is TGCGCCAGCAGCCGATACACCCCTACTGTGGACAGGGGCAATGAGCAGTTCTTC. It translates to CASSRYTPTVDRGNEQFF.

Only a few counts were recorded for this clone. This chain links TRBV28 with TRBJ2-5, with 15 bases aligning to TRBD2. Germline assignment: CDR1 MDHEN and CDR2 SYDVKM. The junction had 9 bases not matched to a gene; V was cut back by 8 bases and J by 2 bases. There are 17 residues in the CDR3. CDR3 amino acids: CASGLAGGPGVQETQYF. CDR3 bases: TGTGCCAGCGGACTAGCGGGGGGGCCGGGGGTACAAGAGACCCAGTACTTC.

This clone was observed a single time. The V call is TRBV5-6, the J call TRBJ2-5; 12 bases fit TRBD2. Germline V CDR1 and CDR2: SGHDT, YYEEEE. This CDR3 is built from 18 residues. Trimming took 2 bases from V and 1 from J; bases not matched to a gene: 9. The CDR3 loop reads CASSFTPLAGGFQETQYF. CDR3 in DNA: TGTGCCAGCAGCTTCACCCCACTAGCGGGGGGCTTCCAAGAGACCCAGTACTTC.

J is TRBJ2-7 and V is TRBV18; 10 bases agree with TRBD1. J gave up 6 bases and V 6 bases, and 8 bases lay outside the gene matches. CDR1 and CDR2 (germline): KGHSH, LQKENI. This CDR3 region has 14 residues. The CDR3 spells CASSPPDRGREQYF. DNA for the CDR3: TGTGCCAGCTCGCCCCCCGACAGGGGGCGCGAGCAGTACTTC.

This clone was recorded a few times. The rearrangement links TRBV2 to TRBJ1-1, with a weak D call TRBD1 (5 bases). Trimming took 9 bases from V and 3 from J, leaving 17 bases between them. The CDR3 extends over 14 amino acids. CDR1 is SNHLY, CDR2 FYNNEI, per germline. The CDR3 is CARGRAIGDTEAFF. The DNA for the CDR3 is TGTGCCAGGGGCAGGGCCATTGGGGACACTGAAGCTTTCTTT. Together with reference TRBV2 and TRBJ1-1, the CDR3 gives the full variable domain: EPEVTQTPSHQVTQMGQEVILRCVPISNHLYFYWYRQILGQKVEFLVSFYNNEISEKSEIFDDQFSVERPDGSNFTLKIRSTKLEDSAMYFCARGRAIGDTEAFFGQGTRLTVV.

The chain links TRBV14 to TRBJ1-2; D is undetermined. CDR3 size: 15 residues. Germline V gene data show CDR1 as SGHDN and CDR2 as FVKESK. With 4 bases removed from V and 4 bases from J, the gap between germline ends came to 16 bases. The CDR3 reads CASSRNGVSSYGYTF. The CDR3 DNA sequence: TGTGCCAGCAGCCGTAACGGGGTTTCGAGCTATGGCTACACCTTC.